This T cell receptor (beta chain) was documented in a study of CD8 T cells in ankylosing spondylitis. Looked up from germline, CDR1 is LGHNA and CDR2 is YSLEER. This CDR3 has 13 amino acids. Trimming took 4 bases from V and 4 from J, leaving 8 bases between them. TCRdb fed the 5' RACE reads into MiXCR, producing one record per CDR3 protein. The sample consists of roughly 180,000 distinct CDR3 sequences, 10% to 15% of them appearing once. The rearrangement links TRBV4-3 to TRBJ1-5; D is undetermined. This clonotype was sampled from a female donor with ankylosing spondylitis or in good health (not recorded which). The sequenced sample was blood, either unsorted or a sorted T cell fraction (not recorded which). The CDR3 sequence: CASSPGINQPQHF. The CDR3 nucleotides are TGCGCCAGCAGCCCAGGAATTAATCAGCCCCAGCATTTT.